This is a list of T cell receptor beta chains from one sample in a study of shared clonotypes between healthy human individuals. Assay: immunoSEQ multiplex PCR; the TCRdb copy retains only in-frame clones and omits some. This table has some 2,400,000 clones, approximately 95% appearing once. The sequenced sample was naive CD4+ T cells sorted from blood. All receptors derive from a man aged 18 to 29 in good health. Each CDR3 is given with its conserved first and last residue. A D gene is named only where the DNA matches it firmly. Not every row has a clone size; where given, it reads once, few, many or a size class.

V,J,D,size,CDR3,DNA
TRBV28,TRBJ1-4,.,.,CASSFRTAFLAEKLFF,TGTGCCAGCAGTTTCCGAACAGCTTTTTTGGCCGAAAAACTGTTTTTT
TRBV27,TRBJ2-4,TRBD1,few,CASSLGQGGLNIQYF,TGTGCCAGCAGTTTGGGACAGGGGGGTTTGAACATTCAGTACTTC
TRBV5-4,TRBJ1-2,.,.,CASSLDREGHGYTF,TGTGCCAGCAGCTTGGACAGGGAGGGGCATGGCTACACCTTC
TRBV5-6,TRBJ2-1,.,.,CASSFRGWVYNEQFF,TGTGCCAGCAGTTTCAGGGGTTGGGTCTACAATGAGCAGTTCTTC
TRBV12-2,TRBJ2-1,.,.,CASRPPVPVAPNEQFF,TGTGCAAGTCGCCCCCCTGTCCCAGTAGCGCCCAATGAGCAGTTCTTC
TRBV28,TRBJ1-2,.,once,CASSILQIYGYTF,TGTGCCAGCAGTATCTTACAGATCTATGGCTACACCTTC
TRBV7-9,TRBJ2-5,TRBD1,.,CASSLGDRDKETQYF,TGTGCCAGCAGCTTAGGGGACAGGGATAAAGAGACCCAGTACTTC
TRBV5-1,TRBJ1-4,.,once,CASSLLGTGNEKLFF,TGCGCCAGCAGCTTGCTAGGGACTGGGAATGAAAAACTGTTTTTT
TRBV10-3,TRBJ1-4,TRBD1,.,CAISESSGGVNEKLFF,TGTGCCATCAGTGAGTCCTCAGGGGGCGTAAATGAAAAACTGTTTTTT
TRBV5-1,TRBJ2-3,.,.,CASSLEGDTQYF,TGCGCCAGCAGCTTGGAGGGGGATACGCAGTATTTT
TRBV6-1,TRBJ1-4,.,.,CASSGGRTVEKLFF,TGTGCCAGCAGTGGGGGGCGTACCGTTGAAAAACTGTTTTTT
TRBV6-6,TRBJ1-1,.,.,CATRWGLNTEAFF,TGTGCCACCCGTTGGGGGTTGAACACTGAAGCTTTCTTT
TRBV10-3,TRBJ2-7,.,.,CAIGPGGQVAYEQYF,TGTGCCATCGGTCCCGGTGGGCAGGTGGCCTACGAGCAGTACTTC
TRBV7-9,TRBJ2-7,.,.,CASSLAISGSYEQYF,TGTGCCAGCAGCTTAGCGATCAGCGGATCCTACGAGCAGTACTTC
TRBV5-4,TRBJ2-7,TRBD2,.,CASSLGLAGTYEQYF,TGTGCCAGCAGCTTGGGTTTAGCGGGCACCTACGAGCAGTACTTC
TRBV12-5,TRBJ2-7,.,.,CASGLCRTYEQYF,TGTGCTAGTGGTTTGTGTCGGACCTACGAGCAGTACTTC
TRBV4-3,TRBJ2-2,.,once,CASSQGENTGELFF,TGCGCCAGCAGCCAAGGGGAGAACACCGGGGAGCTGTTTTTT
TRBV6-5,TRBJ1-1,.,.,CASSYSWVRSFTEAFF,TGTGCCAGCAGTTACTCGTGGGTGAGGAGTTTCACTGAAGCTTTCTTT
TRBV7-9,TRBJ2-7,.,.,CASSLDAYEQYF,TGTGCCAGCAGCTTAGACGCCTACGAGCAGTACTTC
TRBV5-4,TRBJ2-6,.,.,CASSLSQALLQGAGANVLTF,TGTGCCAGCAGCTTGTCCCAAGCCTTACTACAGGGTGCTGGGGCCAACGTCCTGACTTTC
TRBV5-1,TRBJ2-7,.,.,CASSSTTEQYF,TGCGCCAGCAGCTCCACAACCGAGCAGTACTTC
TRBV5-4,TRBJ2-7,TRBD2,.,CASSLGTSGSYEQYF,TGTGCCAGCAGCTTAGGGACTAGCGGCTCCTACGAGCAGTACTTC
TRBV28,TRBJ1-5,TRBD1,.,CASNQQGASNQPQHF,TGTGCCAGCAACCAACAGGGGGCGAGCAATCAGCCCCAGCATTTT
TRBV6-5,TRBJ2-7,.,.,CASSYGRGRPYEQYF,TGTGCCAGCAGTTACGGGAGGGGGCGTCCCTACGAGCAGTACTTC
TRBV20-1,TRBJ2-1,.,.,CSARLAVEQFF,TGCAGTGCTAGACTAGCCGTTGAGCAGTTCTTC
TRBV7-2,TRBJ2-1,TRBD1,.,CASSPTGGIWDEQFF,TGTGCCAGCAGCCCGACAGGGGGGATTTGGGATGAGCAGTTCTTC
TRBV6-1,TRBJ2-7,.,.,CATLGISEQYF,TGTGCCACCCTTGGGATAAGCGAGCAGTACTTC
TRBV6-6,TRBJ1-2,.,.,CASSMGTYGYTF,TGTGCCAGCAGCATGGGGACCTATGGCTACACCTTC
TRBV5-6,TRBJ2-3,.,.,CASIGTTDTQYF,TGTGCCAGCATCGGGACTACAGATACGCAGTATTTT
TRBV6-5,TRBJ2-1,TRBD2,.,CASRSAGGPSNEQFF,TGTGCCAGCAGGTCAGCGGGGGGGCCATCCAATGAGCAGTTCTTC
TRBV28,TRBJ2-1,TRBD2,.,CASSILSGTSGYNEQFF,TGTGCCAGCAGTATATTGAGCGGGACTAGCGGCTACAATGAGCAGTTCTTC
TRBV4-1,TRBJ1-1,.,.,CASSQQGHYFEAFF,TGCGCCAGCAGCCAACAGGGACATTATTTTGAAGCTTTCTTT
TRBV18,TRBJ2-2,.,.,CASSLSGSGELFF,TGTGCCAGCTCACTATCAGGTTCCGGGGAGCTGTTTTTT
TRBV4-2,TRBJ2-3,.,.,CASSQDHGRSAISTDTQYF,TGTGCCAGCAGCCAAGATCATGGCAGGTCTGCCATTAGCACAGATACGCAGTATTTT
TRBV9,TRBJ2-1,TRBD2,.,CASSVGTSGPYNEQFF,TGTGCCAGCAGCGTAGGTACTAGCGGGCCCTACAATGAGCAGTTCTTC
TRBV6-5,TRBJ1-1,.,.,CASSYSKAGSLGPFF,TGTGCCAGCAGTTACTCGAAGGCAGGGTCCCTCGGCCCTTTCTTT
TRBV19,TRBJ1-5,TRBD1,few,CASSIAGGNSNQPQHF,TGTGCCAGTAGTATAGCAGGGGGTAATAGCAATCAGCCCCAGCATTTT
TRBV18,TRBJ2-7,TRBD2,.,CASSPLRTSGRRAYEQYF,TGTGCCAGCTCACCCCTTCGGACTAGCGGGAGACGCGCCTACGAGCAGTACTTC
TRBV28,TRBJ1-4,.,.,CASSRMIPTNEKLFF,TGTGCCAGCAGTAGAATGATCCCAACTAATGAAAAACTGTTTTTT
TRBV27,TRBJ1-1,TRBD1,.,CASSYGATGWDTEAFF,TGTGCCAGCAGTTACGGGGCGACAGGGTGGGACACTGAAGCTTTCTTT
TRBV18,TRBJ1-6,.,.,CASSPLESRESPLHF,TGTGCCAGCTCCCCACTGGAGTCGCGGGAGTCACCCCTCCACTTT
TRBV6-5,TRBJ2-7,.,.,CASSRERQAWGEQYF,TGTGCCAGCAGTCGCGAGCGACAAGCTTGGGGGGAGCAGTACTTC
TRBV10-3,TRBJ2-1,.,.,CAISEFGGANNEQFF,TGTGCCATCAGTGAATTCGGAGGGGCAAACAATGAGCAGTTCTTC
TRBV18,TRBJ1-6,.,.,CASSEMVRGSPLHF,TGTGCCAGCTCTGAGATGGTTCGGGGTTCACCCCTCCACTTT
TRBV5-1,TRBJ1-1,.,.,CASSLESGRAVLRGFTEAFF,TGCGCCAGCAGCTTAGAGTCAGGGAGGGCAGTCCTACGGGGTTTCACTGAAGCTTTCTTT
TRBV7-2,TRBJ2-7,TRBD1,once,CASSPRDRGSDEQYF,TGTGCCAGCAGCCCCCGGGACAGGGGATCCGACGAGCAGTACTTC
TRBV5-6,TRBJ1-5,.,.,CASSLSGNQPQHF,TGTGCCAGCAGCTTGAGTGGCAATCAGCCCCAGCATTTT
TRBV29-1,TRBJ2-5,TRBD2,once,CSVGTSGSGETQYF,TGCAGCGTTGGGACTAGCGGGAGCGGAGAGACCCAGTACTTC
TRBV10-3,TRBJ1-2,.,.,CAISESGHNYGYTF,TGTGCCATCAGTGAGTCAGGACATAACTATGGCTACACCTTC
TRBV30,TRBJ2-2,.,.,CAWSVLQGGGELFF,TGTGCCTGGAGTGTTTTACAGGGCGGCGGGGAGCTGTTTTTT
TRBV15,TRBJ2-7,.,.,CATSKLQGFNGEQYF,TGTGCCACCAGCAAACTCCAGGGGTTTAATGGCGAGCAGTACTTC
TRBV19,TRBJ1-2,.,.,CASSTASGNGYTF,TGTGCCAGTAGTACGGCTAGCGGGAATGGCTACACCTTC